The source of this T cell receptor beta chain is a study of T cell repertoires in cytomegalovirus infection. For the study at large: A matching HLA type, together with CMV infection, was signaled by public TCR beta signatures.

Points on this clonotype: The antigen remains unidentified.

The V gene lost 6 bases and the J gene lost 1 base, with 19 bases spanning the gap. CDR1 DFQATT and CDR2 SNEGSKA come from the germline V gene (reference sequence). This CDR3 region has 16 residues. Study results and limitations: Cumulative public TCR beta family frequency identified carriers of CMV plus the relevant HLA. There were HLA-C-restricted CMV-specific TCR beta clonotypes dominating the ex vivo response.

TCRdb ran MiXCR on the reads and lists one entry per CDR3 protein. The table shows 600,000 to 700,000 distinct CDR3 sequences, with around 30% occurring only once. The V call is TRBV20-1, the J call TRBJ2-1, with D perhaps TRBD2 (6 bases). The starting material was cultured PBMCs, obtained from culture after CMV antigen stimulation. The origin of this receptor is a human donor in good health (CMV status not recorded). Some clones in this sample may be carry-over from other donors' samples. CDR3 amino acids: CSALNSGTLSYNEQFF. In DNA form, the CDR3 reads TGCAGTGCCCTGAACTCCGGGACTCTTTCCTACAATGAGCAGTTCTTC.